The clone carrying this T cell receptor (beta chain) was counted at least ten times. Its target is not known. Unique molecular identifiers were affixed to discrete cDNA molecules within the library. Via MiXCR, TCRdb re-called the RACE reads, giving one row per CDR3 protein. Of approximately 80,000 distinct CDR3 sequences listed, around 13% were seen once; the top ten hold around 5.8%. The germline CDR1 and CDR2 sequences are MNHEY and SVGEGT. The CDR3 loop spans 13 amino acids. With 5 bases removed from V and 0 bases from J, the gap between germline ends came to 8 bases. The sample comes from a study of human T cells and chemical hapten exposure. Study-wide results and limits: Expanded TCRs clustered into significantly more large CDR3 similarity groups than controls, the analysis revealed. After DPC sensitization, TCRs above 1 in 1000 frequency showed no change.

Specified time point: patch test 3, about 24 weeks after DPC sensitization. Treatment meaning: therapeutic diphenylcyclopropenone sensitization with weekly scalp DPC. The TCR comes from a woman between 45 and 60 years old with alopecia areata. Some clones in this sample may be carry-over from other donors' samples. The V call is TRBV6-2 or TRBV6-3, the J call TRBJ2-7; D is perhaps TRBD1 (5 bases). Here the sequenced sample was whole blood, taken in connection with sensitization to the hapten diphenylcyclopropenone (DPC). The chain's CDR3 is CASSPTDSYEQYF. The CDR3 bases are TGTGCCAGCAGTCCGACAGACTCCTACGAGCAGTACTTC.